The clone carrying this T cell receptor (beta chain) was counted between two and nine times. Authors' methods: Amplification of reference gene primers provided the estimated nucleated cell counts. Produced via immunoSEQ multiplex PCR; TCRdb's table is partial and in-frame only. From that table come the V and J calls and clone size; the DNA was used to work out D and trimming. The sample records about 240,000 clones, approximately 90% being singletons. Germline CDR1 KGHDR, CDR2 SFDVKD. This CDR3 spans 18 amino acids. The V segment lost 0 bases and the J segment 10 bases; nucleotides outside the gene matches: 14. The source of the sample is a study of blood T cell repertoires in COVID-19. Study summary: The United States, Italy and Spain provided the acute and convalescent COVID-19 samples. Nucleic acid was either cDNA or gDNA, and it came from T cells, B-cell-depleted T cells, or PBMCs.

The sample consisted of peripheral blood. This clonotype was obtained from a man aged 55 to 69 who had recovered from COVID-19. This rearrangement joins TRBV24-1 to TRBJ2-1; 10 nucleotides align to TRBD2. The CDR3 coding sequence is TGTGCCACCAGTGATTTGCTAAGGGGAGCGGGGGGGCCGGGAGAGCAGTTCTTC. The encoded protein is CATSDLLRGAGGPGEQFF.